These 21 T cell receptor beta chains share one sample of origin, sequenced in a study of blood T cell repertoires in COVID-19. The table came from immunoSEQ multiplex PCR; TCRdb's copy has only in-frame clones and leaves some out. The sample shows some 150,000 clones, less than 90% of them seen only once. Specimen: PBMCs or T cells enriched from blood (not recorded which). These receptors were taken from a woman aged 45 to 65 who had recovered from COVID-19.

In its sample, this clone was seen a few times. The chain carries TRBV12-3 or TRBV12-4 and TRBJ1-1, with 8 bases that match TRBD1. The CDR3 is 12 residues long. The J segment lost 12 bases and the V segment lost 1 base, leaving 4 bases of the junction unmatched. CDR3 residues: CASSLGDRRSFF. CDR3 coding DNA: TGTGCCAGCAGTTTAGGGGACAGGAGGTCTTTCTTT.

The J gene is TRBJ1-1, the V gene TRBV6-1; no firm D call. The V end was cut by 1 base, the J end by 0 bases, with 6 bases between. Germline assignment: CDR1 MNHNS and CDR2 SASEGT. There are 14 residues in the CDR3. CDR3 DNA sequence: TGTGCCAGCAGTGAAGGCAGTTTGAACACTGAAGCTTTCTTT. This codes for CASSEGSLNTEAFF.

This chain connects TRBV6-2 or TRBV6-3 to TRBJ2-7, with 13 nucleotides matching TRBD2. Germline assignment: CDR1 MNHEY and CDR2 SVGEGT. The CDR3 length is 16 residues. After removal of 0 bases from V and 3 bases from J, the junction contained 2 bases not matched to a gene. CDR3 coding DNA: TGTGCCAGCAGTTACTCCCGACTAGCGGGAGGCTACGAGCAGTACGTC. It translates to CASSYSRLAGGYEQYV.

CDR3 amino acids: CASPPGGGTYSGNTIYF. The CDR3 DNA reads as TGTGCCAGCCCCCCCGGCGGGGGAACCTACTCTGGAAACACCATATATTTT. The V call is TRBV7-9, the J call TRBJ1-3; tentatively, D is TRBD1 (5 bases). The ends were cut back, 8 bases at V and 0 bases at J, with 20 bases in the middle. Germline loops: CDR1 SEHNR, CDR2 FQNEAQ (reference sequence). CDR3 length equals 17 residues.

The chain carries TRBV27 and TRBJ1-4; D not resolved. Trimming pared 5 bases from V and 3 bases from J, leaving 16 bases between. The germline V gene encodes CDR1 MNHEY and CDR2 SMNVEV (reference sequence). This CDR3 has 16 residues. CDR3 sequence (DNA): TGTGCCAGCAGTCTGAAGACACCGGCCTCTAATGAAAAACTGTTTTTT. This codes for CASSLKTPASNEKLFF.

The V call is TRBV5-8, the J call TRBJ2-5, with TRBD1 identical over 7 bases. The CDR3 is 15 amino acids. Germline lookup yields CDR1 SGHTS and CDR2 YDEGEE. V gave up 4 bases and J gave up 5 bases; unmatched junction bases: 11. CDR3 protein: CASSPGQGVVETQYF. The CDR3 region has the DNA TGTGCCAGCAGCCCCGGGCAGGGGGTTGTGGAGACCCAGTACTTC.

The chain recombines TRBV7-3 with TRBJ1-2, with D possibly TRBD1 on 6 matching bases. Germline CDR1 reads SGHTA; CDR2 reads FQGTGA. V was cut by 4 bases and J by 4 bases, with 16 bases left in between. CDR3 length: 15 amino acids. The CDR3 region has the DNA TGTGCCAGCAGCTCTTCAGGGGCGGGGGGCTATGGCTACACCTTC. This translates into CASSSSGAGGYGYTF. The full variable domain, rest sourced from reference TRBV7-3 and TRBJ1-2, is GAGVSQTPSNKVTEKGKYVELRCDPISGHTALYWYRQSLGQGPEFLIYFQGTGAADDSGLPNDRFFAVRPEGSVSTLKIQRTERGDSAVYLCASSSSGAGGYGYTFGSGTRLTVV.

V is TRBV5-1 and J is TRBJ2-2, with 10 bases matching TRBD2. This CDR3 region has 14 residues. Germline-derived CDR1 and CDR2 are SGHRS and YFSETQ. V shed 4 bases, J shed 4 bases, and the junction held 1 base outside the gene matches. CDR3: CASSVAGGTGELFF. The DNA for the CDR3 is TGCGCCAGCAGCGTAGCGGGAGGCACCGGGGAGCTGTTTTTT.

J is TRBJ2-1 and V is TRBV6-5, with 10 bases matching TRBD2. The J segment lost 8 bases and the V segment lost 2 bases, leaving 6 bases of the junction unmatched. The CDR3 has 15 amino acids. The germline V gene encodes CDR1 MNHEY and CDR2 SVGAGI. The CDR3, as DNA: TGTGCCAGCAGTTACCCCAGCGGGGGGGCCGATGAGCAGTTCTTC. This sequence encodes CASSYPSGGADEQFF.

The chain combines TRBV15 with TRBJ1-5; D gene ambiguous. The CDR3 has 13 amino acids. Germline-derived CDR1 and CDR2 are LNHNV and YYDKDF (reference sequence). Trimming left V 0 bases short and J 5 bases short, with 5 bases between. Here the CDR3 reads CATSRDLYQPQHF. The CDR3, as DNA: TGTGCCACCAGCAGAGATCTCTATCAGCCCCAGCATTTT.

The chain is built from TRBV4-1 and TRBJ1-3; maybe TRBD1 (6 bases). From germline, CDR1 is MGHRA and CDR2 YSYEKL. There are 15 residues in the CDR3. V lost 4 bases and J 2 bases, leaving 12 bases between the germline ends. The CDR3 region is CASSLSQGTGNTIYF. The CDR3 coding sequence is TGCGCCAGCAGCCTTTCTCAGGGGACTGGAAACACCATATATTTT.

CDR3 loop: CASSRDRNEKLFF. The CDR3 DNA reads as TGCGCCAGCAGCCGAGATAGAAATGAAAAACTGTTTTTT. The chain carries TRBV4-3 and TRBJ1-4; D unclear. CDR1 is LGHNA, CDR2 YSLEER, per germline. The CDR3 has 13 residues. V shed 4 bases and J shed 5 bases, with 8 bases lying between them.

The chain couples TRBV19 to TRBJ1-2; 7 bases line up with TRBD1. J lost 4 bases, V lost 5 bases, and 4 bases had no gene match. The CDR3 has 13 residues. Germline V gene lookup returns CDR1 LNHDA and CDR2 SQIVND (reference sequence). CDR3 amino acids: CASSGRDSYGYTF. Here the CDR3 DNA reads TGTGCCAGTAGTGGCCGGGACAGCTATGGCTACACCTTC.

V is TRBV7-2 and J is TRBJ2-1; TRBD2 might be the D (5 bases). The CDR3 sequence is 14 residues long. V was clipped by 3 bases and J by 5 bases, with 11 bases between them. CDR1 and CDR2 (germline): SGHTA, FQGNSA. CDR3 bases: TGTGCCAGCAGCTTTCAGCGGACCGACAATGAGCAGTTCTTC. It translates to CASSFQRTDNEQFF. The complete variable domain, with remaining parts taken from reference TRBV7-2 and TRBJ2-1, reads GAGVSQSPSNKVTEKGKDVELRCDPISGHTALYWYRQSLGQGLEFLIYFQGNSAPDKSGLPSDRFSAERTGGSVSTLTIQRTQQEDSAVYLCASSFQRTDNEQFFGPGTRLTVL.

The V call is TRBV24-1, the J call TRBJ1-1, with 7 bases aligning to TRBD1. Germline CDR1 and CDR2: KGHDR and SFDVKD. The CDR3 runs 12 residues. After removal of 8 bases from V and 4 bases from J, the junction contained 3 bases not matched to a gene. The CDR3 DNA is TGTGCCACCAAGGGGGCTAGCACTGAAGCTTTCTTT. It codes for CATKGASTEAFF.

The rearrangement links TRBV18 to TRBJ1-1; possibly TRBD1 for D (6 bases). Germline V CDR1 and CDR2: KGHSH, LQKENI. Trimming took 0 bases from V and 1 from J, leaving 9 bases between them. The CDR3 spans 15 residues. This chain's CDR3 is CASSPPGTRNTEAFF. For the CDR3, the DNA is TGTGCCAGCTCACCACCCGGGACACGGAACACTGAAGCTTTCTTT.

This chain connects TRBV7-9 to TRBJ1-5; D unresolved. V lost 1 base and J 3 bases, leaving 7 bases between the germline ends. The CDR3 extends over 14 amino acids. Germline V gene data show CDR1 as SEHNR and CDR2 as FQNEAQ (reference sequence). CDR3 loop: CASSLGAFNQPQHF. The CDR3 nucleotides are TGTGCCAGCAGCTTAGGGGCCTTCAATCAGCCCCAGCATTTT.

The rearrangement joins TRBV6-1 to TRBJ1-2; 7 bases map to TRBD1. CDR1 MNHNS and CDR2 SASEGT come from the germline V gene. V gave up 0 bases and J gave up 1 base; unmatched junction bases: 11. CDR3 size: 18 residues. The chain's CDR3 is CASSEALRGQVFNYGYTF. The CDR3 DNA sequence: TGTGCCAGCAGTGAAGCGCTTCGAGGACAGGTTTTTAACTATGGCTACACCTTC.

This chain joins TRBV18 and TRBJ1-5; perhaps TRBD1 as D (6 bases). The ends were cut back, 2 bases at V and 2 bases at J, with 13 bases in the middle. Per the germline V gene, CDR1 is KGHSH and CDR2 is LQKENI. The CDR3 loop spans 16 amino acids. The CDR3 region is CASSPLGASGNQPQHF. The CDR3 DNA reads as TGTGCCAGCTCACCATTGGGGGCAAGTGGCAATCAGCCCCAGCATTTT.

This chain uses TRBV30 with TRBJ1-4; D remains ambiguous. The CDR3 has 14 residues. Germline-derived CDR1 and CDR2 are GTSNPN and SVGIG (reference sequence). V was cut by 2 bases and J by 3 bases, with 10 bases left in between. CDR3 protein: CAWSRSGSNEKLFF. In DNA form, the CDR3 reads TGTGCCTGGAGTCGGAGCGGATCTAATGAAAAACTGTTTTTT.

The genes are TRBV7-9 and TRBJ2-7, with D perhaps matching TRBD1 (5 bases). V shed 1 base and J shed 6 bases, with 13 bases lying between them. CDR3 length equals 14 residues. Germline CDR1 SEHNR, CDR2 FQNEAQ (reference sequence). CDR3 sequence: CASSLVGVRAEQYV. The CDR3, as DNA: TGTGCCAGCAGCTTAGTAGGGGTAAGGGCCGAGCAGTACGTC.